This entry lists 31 T cell receptor beta chains sequenced from one sample in a study of T cells after yellow fever vaccination. TCRdb ran MiXCR on the 5' RACE reads and lists one entry per CDR3 protein. The data show about 240,000 distinct CDR3 sequences, 6.9% seen once. The sequencing used CD4+ T cells sorted from PBMCs, collected 15 days after the yellow fever booster vaccination. Every receptor here comes from a young man who received the YFV17D yellow fever vaccine.

This clonotype was seen only a few times. This chain connects TRBV19 to TRBJ1-2; TRBD1 aligns across 9 bases. The CDR3 loop spans 15 amino acids. Germline CDR1 LNHDA, CDR2 SQIVND (reference sequence). V lost 7 bases to trimming and J lost 9 bases; unmatched junction nucleotides: 15. The DNA of the CDR3 is TGTGCCAGTACCCCGGATGGACAGGGGAGGGGTAGCTACACCTTC. Translating it yields CASTPDGQGRGSYTF.

This chain uses TRBV11-2 with TRBJ2-3; 11 nucleotides line up with TRBD2. V lost 6 bases to trimming and J lost 5 bases; unmatched junction nucleotides: 19. Germline CDR1 reads SGHAT; CDR2 reads FQNNGV. The CDR3 spans 19 residues. CDR3 amino acids: CASSSRRKRGTSGKDTQYF. CDR3 in DNA: TGTGCCAGCAGTTCCCGGCGGAAGCGGGGGACTAGCGGAAAAGATACGCAGTATTTT.

Only a few counts were recorded for this clonotype. V and J are TRBV7-2 and TRBJ2-7; tentatively, D is TRBD1 (6 bases). There are 15 residues in the CDR3. Trimming removed 5 bases from V and 2 bases from J, with 16 bases in between. Germline CDR1 reads SGHTA; CDR2 reads FQGNSA. This CDR3 reads CASSERPGAPYEQYF. In nucleotides, the CDR3 is TGTGCCAGCAGCGAGAGGCCAGGGGCGCCCTACGAGCAGTACTTC.

This chain links TRBV7-2 with TRBJ2-5; no firm D call. The CDR3 totals 14 residues. Germline CDR1 is SGHTA and CDR2 is FQGNSA. V was trimmed by 5 bases and J by 3 bases, leaving 13 bases between them. The CDR3, as DNA: TGTGCCAGCAGCACCCGCCTATCGAAAGAGACCCAGTACTTC. Its protein product is CASSTRLSKETQYF.

The rearrangement joins TRBV7-2 to TRBJ2-2, with a possible D match to TRBD2 (6 bases). The CDR3 sequence is 16 residues long. The V end was cut by 3 bases, the J end by 3 bases, with 14 bases between. The germline gives CDR1 SGHTA, CDR2 FQGNSA. As DNA, the CDR3 is TGTGCCAGCAGCTTGTGGAGGGCCCAGGACACCGGGGAGCTGTTTTTT. This encodes CASSLWRAQDTGELFF.

The V and J genes are TRBV3-1 and TRBJ1-5; a weak D match, TRBD1 (6 bases). Germline loops: CDR1 LGHDT, CDR2 YNNKEL (reference sequence). The CDR3 runs to 17 residues. Trimming took off 1 base at V and 0 bases at J, with 13 bases between the two ends. CDR3 sequence reads: CASSQATDSYSNQPQHF. For the CDR3, the DNA is TGTGCCAGCAGCCAAGCCACGGACAGTTATAGCAATCAGCCCCAGCATTTT.

This clonotype was seen a few times. The J gene is TRBJ2-5, the V gene TRBV18; D is possibly TRBD1 (6 bases). The germline V gene encodes CDR1 KGHSH and CDR2 LQKENI. This CDR3 is built from 14 residues. The ends were cut back, 0 bases at V and 2 bases at J, with 7 bases in the middle. The chain's CDR3 is CASSPPGQQETQYF. The CDR3 DNA follows: TGTGCCAGCTCACCACCAGGACAGCAAGAGACCCAGTACTTC.

CDR3 coding DNA: TGTGCCAGCAGGTTCAACGAGCAGTACTTC. Amino acid sequence: CASRFNEQYF. This rearrangement joins TRBV6-5 to TRBJ2-7; no clear D gene. The CDR3 has 10 amino acids. V was pared by 6 bases and J by 5 bases, with 5 bases between. Germline lookup yields CDR1 MNHEY and CDR2 SVGAGI.

The V gene is TRBV29-1, the J gene TRBJ2-3; no clear D gene. This CDR3 contains 12 residues. Germline-derived CDR1 and CDR2 are SQVTM and ANQGSEA. Trimming stripped 7 bases from V and 2 bases from J, with 10 bases between. The CDR3 reads CSAAVATDTQYF. The CDR3 region has the DNA TGCAGCGCTGCAGTCGCCACAGATACGCAGTATTTT.

This chain connects TRBV7-2 to TRBJ2-3, with D perhaps matching TRBD2 (6 bases). The germline V and J ends were trimmed by 3 bases and 1 base, with 14 bases remaining between them. Germline V gene sequence: CDR1 SGHTA, CDR2 FQGNSA. The CDR3 contains 16 residues. The CDR3 DNA reads as TGTGCCAGCAGCTTGGACTACCCGAGGGGCACAGATACGCAGTATTTT. It is translated as CASSLDYPRGTDTQYF.

In this sample, this clonotype turned up a few times. This chain connects TRBV5-1 to TRBJ2-5; D may be TRBD1 (6 bases). V was shortened by 4 bases and J by 0 bases, with 10 bases between the two germline ends. CDR3 length equals 14 residues. Germline V lookup: CDR1 SGHRS, CDR2 YFSETQ. CDR3 amino acids: CASSGTGYQETQYF. CDR3 nucleotide sequence: TGCGCCAGCAGCGGAACAGGGTACCAAGAGACCCAGTACTTC. Full variable domain (remainder filled in from reference TRBV5-1 and TRBJ2-5): KAGVTQTPRYLIKTRGQQVTLSCSPISGHRSVSWYQQTPGQGLQFLFEYFSETQRNKGNFPGRFSGRQFSNSRSEMNVSTLELGDSALYLCASSGTGYQETQYFGPGTRLLVL.

This clonotype was counted at least ten times. The CDR3 reads CSASGDRDFEQFF. The CDR3 DNA sequence: TGCAGTGCTAGCGGGGACAGGGACTTTGAGCAGTTCTTC. V and J are TRBV20-1 and TRBJ2-1, with 9 bases fitting TRBD1. The junction had 6 bases not matched to a gene; V was cut back by 3 bases and J by 9 bases. The V gene's germline CDR1 is DFQATT and CDR2 SNEGSKA (reference sequence). This CDR3 has 13 residues.

The table lists this clonotype with a few counts. The chain has TRBV7-9 and TRBJ1-3; possible D gene TRBD1, 5 bases. This CDR3 is built from 16 residues. The V and J ends lost 1 base and 0 bases respectively, with 10 bases between them. The germline gives CDR1 SEHNR, CDR2 FQNEAQ (reference sequence). In DNA form, the CDR3 reads TGTGCCAGCAGCTTAGGGACACAATACTCTGGAAACACCATATATTTT. Amino acids: CASSLGTQYSGNTIYF.

This clonotype has ten or more counts. The rearrangement links TRBV11-2 to TRBJ2-1, with 7 positions matching TRBD1. The CDR3 runs to 17 residues. Germline V gene sequence: CDR1 SGHAT, CDR2 FQNNGV. Trimming at V came to 5 bases and at J to 2 bases, leaving 12 bases not matched to a gene. CDR3 protein: CASSPRPRGRPYNEQFF. The CDR3 nucleotides read TGTGCCAGCAGCCCTCGTCCGAGGGGGCGCCCCTACAATGAGCAGTTCTTC.

This clonotype has a count of ten or more. This rearrangement joins TRBV6-2 or TRBV6-3 to TRBJ2-3; 7 positions match TRBD1. The trim removed 6 bases at V and 0 bases at J, leaving 6 bases unmatched. The CDR3 sequence is 15 residues long. CDR1 MNHEY and CDR2 SVGEGT come from the germline V gene. The CDR3 DNA reads as TGTGCCAGCAGCATCCGACAGGGAAGCACAGATACGCAGTATTTT. As protein: CASSIRQGSTDTQYF.

This chain joins TRBV13 and TRBJ1-6; D is unclear. V gave up 5 bases and J gave up 7 bases, with 15 bases separating them. CDR3 length: 15 amino acids. Germline V lookup: CDR1 PRHDT, CDR2 FYEKMQ (reference sequence). CDR3 protein: CASSPRRSQNSPLHF. The CDR3 DNA follows: TGTGCCAGCAGCCCTCGGCGAAGCCAAAATTCACCCCTCCACTTT.

This clonotype was found many times. The chain has TRBV12-3 or TRBV12-4 and TRBJ2-5; D unresolved. This CDR3 is built from 13 residues. Trimming stripped 3 bases from V and 4 bases from J, with 9 bases between. CDR3 sequence (DNA): TGTGCCAGCAGTTTCGGAATAGGAGAGACCCAGTACTTC. As protein: CASSFGIGETQYF.

This clonotype was seen ten or more times. The chain employs TRBV7-9 and TRBJ2-5, with 8 positions matching TRBD1. J was trimmed by 2 bases and V by 3 bases; bases with no gene match: 5. The CDR3 runs 15 residues. CDR1 SEHNR and CDR2 FQNEAQ come from the germline V gene (reference sequence). CDR3 in amino acids: CASSFGRGLQETQYF. CDR3 nucleotide sequence: TGTGCCAGCAGCTTCGGCAGGGGGCTGCAAGAGACCCAGTACTTC.

The chain links TRBV20-1 to TRBJ1-4; 9 bases align to TRBD1. CDR3 length: 16 amino acids. Trimming took 3 bases from V and 3 from J; bases not matched to a gene: 8. The germline gives CDR1 DFQATT, CDR2 SNEGSKA (reference sequence). CDR3 nucleotide sequence: TGCAGTGCTAGGGGACAGGGCGGAAGGGCTAATGAAAAACTGTTTTTT. This gives the protein CSARGQGGRANEKLFF.

This clonotype was recorded a few times. The chain couples TRBV19 to TRBJ2-7, with TRBD2 identical over 10 bases. The length of the CDR3 is 14 residues. The germline V gene has CDR1 LNHDA and CDR2 SQIVND (reference sequence). V trimming: 3 bases; J trimming: 4 bases; junction bases outside the gene matches: 3. The CDR3 nucleotides read TGTGCCAGTAGTATTCTAGCGGGAGTTTACGAGCAGTACTTC. This sequence encodes CASSILAGVYEQYF.

Only a few counts were recorded for this clonotype. The V call is TRBV12-3 or TRBV12-4, the J call TRBJ1-5; maybe TRBD1 (6 bases). V lost 2 bases to trimming and J lost 11 bases, with 13 bases between them. This CDR3 has 13 residues. CDR3 loop: CASSLILEGAQHF. The CDR3 region has the DNA TGTGCCAGCAGTTTAATTCTGGAGGGGGCCCAGCATTTT.

In its sample, this clonotype was seen a few times. The CDR3 nucleotides read TGTGCCAGTAACCAAGGGTTCGGGGAAAAACTGTTTTTT. Its translation: CASNQGFGEKLFF. The rearrangement uses TRBV19 and TRBJ1-4; no firm D call. Germline lookup yields CDR1 LNHDA and CDR2 SQIVND (reference sequence). The germline V and J ends were trimmed by 7 bases and 8 bases, with 14 bases remaining between them. This CDR3 is built from 13 residues.

This chain connects TRBV3-1 to TRBJ2-7, with a weak D call TRBD2 (5 bases). Trimming removed 1 base at V and 0 bases at J, with 7 bases between. CDR1 is LGHDT, CDR2 YNNKEL, per germline (reference sequence). CDR3 length equals 14 residues. The CDR3 DNA is TGTGCCAGCAGCCAAGGGACTCTCTCCTACGAGCAGTACTTC. It yields the protein CASSQGTLSYEQYF.

The chain is built from TRBV20-1 and TRBJ2-7, with 7 nucleotides matching TRBD2. After removal of 0 bases from V and 2 bases from J, the junction contained 10 bases not matched to a gene. The CDR3 sequence is 16 residues long. Looked up from germline, CDR1 is DFQATT and CDR2 is SNEGSKA (reference sequence). The DNA for the CDR3 is TGCAGTGCTAGAGATTTGGGGGGGGAGCGGACCTACGAGCAGTACTTC. Translating gives CSARDLGGERTYEQYF.

This clonotype was seen at least ten times. CDR3 region: CASSYTGRNTDTQYF. In nucleotides, the CDR3 is TGTGCCAGCAGTTACACAGGGAGGAACACAGATACGCAGTATTTT. This chain links TRBV6-5 with TRBJ2-3; D may be TRBD1 or TRBD2 (6 bases each). V dropped 2 bases and J dropped 2 bases, with 11 bases sitting between them. Germline V gives CDR1 MNHEY, CDR2 SVGAGI. CDR3 length equals 15 residues.

This clonotype showed up just a few times. The chain has TRBV20-1 and TRBJ2-1; 8 bases align to TRBD2. This CDR3 has 15 residues. The V gene end was trimmed by 2 bases and the J gene end by 7 bases; junction bases not matched to a gene: 10. CDR1 is DFQATT, CDR2 SNEGSKA, per germline (reference sequence). CDR3 bases: TGCAGTGCTAGATTTCAAGCCGGGAGGGGGAATGAGCAGTTCTTC. This encodes CSARFQAGRGNEQFF.

This clonotype was counted only a few times. J is TRBJ2-1 and V is TRBV20-1; 9 bases are a match to TRBD2. V shed 2 bases, J shed 6 bases, and the junction held 8 bases outside the gene matches. The length of the CDR3 is 15 residues. The V gene's germline CDR1 is DFQATT and CDR2 SNEGSKA (reference sequence). The CDR3 DNA reads as TGCAGTGCTAGAACGCCAGCGGGAGGTCCCAATGAGCAGTTCTTC. It is translated as CSARTPAGGPNEQFF.

V gene TRBV29-1 combines with J gene TRBJ1-4, with D perhaps matching TRBD1 (6 bases). The germline V gene encodes CDR1 SQVTM and CDR2 ANQGSEA. Trimming took off 3 bases at V and 5 bases at J, with 10 bases between the two ends. The CDR3 runs 13 residues. The CDR3 DNA follows: TGCAGCGTTGAGGACAGCCCAAATGAAAAACTGTTTTTT. Amino acids: CSVEDSPNEKLFF. Complete variable domain (other parts from reference TRBV29-1 and TRBJ1-4): SAVISQKPSRDICQRGTSLTIQCQVDSQVTMMFWYRQQPGQSLTLIATANQGSEATYESGFVIDKFPISRPNLTFSTLTVSNMSPEDSSIYLCSVEDSPNEKLFFGSGTQLSVL.

This clonotype was found many times. This chain connects TRBV29-1 to TRBJ2-7; a possible D gene is TRBD1 (6 bases). CDR3 length: 14 residues. Germline-derived CDR1 and CDR2 are SQVTM and ANQGSEA. V dropped 2 bases and J dropped 1 base, with 12 bases sitting between them. CDR3 coding DNA: TGCAGCGTTGAAAGGGGGATAGGGTCCTACGAGCAGTACTTC. As protein: CSVERGIGSYEQYF.

The sample holds a few counts of this clonotype. The chain uses TRBV18 and TRBJ1-4; D unresolved. CDR3 length equals 13 residues. Between the trimmed V and J ends, which lost 5 bases and 7 bases, there was a span of 11 bases. Germline CDR1 reads KGHSH; CDR2 reads LQKENI. The CDR3: CASSDRTGEKLFF. The CDR3 bases are TGTGCCAGCTCAGATCGCACTGGTGAAAAACTGTTTTTT.

The CDR3 reads CSARVTGTGPYYSNQPQHF. CDR3 DNA sequence: TGCAGTGCTAGAGTCACCGGGACAGGGCCTTACTATAGCAATCAGCCCCAGCATTTT. The rearrangement links TRBV20-1 to TRBJ1-5; 9 nucleotides agree with TRBD1. Trimming at V came to 1 base and at J to 0 bases, leaving 13 bases not matched to a gene. The CDR3 extends over 19 amino acids. Germline assignment: CDR1 DFQATT and CDR2 SNEGSKA (reference sequence).